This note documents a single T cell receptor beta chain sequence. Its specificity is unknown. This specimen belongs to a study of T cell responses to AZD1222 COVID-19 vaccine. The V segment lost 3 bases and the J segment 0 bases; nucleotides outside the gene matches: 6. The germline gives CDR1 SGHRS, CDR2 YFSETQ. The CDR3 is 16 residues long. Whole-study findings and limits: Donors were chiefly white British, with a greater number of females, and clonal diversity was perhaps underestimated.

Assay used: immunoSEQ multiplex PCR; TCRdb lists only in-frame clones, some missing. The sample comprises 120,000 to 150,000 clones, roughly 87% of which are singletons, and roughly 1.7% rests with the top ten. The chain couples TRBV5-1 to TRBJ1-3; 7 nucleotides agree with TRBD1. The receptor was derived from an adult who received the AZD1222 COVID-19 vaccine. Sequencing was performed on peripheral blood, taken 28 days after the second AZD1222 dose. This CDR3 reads CASSYGQDPSGNTIYF. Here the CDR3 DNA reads TGCGCCAGCAGCTACGGACAGGACCCCTCTGGAAACACCATATATTTT. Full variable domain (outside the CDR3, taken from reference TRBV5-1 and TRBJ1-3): KAGVTQTPRYLIKTRGQQVTLSCSPISGHRSVSWYQQTPGQGLQFLFEYFSETQRNKGNFPGRFSGRQFSNSRSEMNVSTLELGDSALYLCASSYGQDPSGNTIYFGEGSWLTVV.